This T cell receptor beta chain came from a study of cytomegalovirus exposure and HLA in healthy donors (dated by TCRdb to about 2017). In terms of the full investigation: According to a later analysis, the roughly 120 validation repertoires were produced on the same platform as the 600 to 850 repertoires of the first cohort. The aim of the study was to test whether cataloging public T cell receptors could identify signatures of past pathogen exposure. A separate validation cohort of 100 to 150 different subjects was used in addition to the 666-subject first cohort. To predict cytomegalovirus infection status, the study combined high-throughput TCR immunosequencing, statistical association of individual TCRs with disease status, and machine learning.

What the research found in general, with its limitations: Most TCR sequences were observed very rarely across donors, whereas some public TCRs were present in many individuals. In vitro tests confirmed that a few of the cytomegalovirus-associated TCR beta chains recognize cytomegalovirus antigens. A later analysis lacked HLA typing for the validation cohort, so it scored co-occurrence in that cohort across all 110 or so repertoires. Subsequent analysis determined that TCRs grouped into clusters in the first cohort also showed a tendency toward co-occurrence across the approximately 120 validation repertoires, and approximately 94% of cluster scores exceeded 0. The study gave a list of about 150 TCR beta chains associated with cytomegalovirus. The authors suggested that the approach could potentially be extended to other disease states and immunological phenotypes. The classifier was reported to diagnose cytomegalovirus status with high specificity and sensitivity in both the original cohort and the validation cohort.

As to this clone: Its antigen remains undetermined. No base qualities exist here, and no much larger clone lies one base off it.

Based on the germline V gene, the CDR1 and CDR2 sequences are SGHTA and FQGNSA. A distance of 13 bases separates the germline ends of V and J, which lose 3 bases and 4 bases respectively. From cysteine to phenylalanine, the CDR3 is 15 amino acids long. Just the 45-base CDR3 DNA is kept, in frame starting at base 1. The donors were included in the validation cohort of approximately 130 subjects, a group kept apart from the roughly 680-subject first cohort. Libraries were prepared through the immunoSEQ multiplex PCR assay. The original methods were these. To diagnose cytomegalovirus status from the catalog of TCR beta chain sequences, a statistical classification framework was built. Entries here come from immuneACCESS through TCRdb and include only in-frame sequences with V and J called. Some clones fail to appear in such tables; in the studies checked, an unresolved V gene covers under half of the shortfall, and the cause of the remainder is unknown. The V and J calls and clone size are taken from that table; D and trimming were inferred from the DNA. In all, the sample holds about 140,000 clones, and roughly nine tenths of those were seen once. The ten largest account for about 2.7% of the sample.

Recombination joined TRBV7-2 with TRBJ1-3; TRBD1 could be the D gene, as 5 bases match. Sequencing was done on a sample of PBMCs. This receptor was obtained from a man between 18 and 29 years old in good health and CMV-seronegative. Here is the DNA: TGTGCCAGCAGCTTCACGGAGGGGCCGGGAAACACCATATATTTT. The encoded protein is CASSFTEGPGNTIYF.